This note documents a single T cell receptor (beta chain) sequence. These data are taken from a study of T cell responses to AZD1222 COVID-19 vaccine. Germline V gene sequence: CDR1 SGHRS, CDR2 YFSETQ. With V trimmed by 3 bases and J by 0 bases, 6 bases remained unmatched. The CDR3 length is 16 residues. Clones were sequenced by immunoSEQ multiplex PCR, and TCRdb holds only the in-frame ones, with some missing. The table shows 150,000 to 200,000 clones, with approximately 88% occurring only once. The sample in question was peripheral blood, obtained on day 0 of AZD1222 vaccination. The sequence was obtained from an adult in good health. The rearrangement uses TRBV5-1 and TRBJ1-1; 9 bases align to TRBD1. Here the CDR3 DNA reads TGCGCCAGCAGCTCCGACAGGGGGGGAGTGAACACTGAAGCTTTCTTT. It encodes CASSSDRGGVNTEAFF.